This T cell receptor (beta chain) stems from a study of blood T cells in healthy people across ages. Study results and limitations: Strong correlation was found linking TCR beta diversity to naive T cell percentage. More naive CD4+ cells and higher diversity were found in long-lived than in aged donors.

With V trimmed by 3 bases and J by 2 bases, 14 bases remained unmatched. CDR1 is SGHDT and CDR2 is YYEEEE in the germline V gene. This CDR3 has 19 residues. A second PCR, run for about 6 to 11 cycles, used a sample-barcoded 5' primer plus a J-beta primer mix. Each cDNA molecule was tagged by a template-switch adaptor with 12 random nucleotides. TCRdb recomputed calls from the 5' RACE reads with MiXCR, one row per CDR3 protein. The data show 1.8 million or so distinct CDR3 sequences, approximately 39% seen once. In regard to this clonotype: The antigen remains unidentified.

This TCR came from a human donor in good health. This chain joins TRBV5-6 and TRBJ2-1; 10 positions agree with TRBD1. Sequencing was performed on blood. CDR3 nucleotides: TGTGCCAGCAGCTCCGGACAGGGGGAGAGTTTATTCCCCTACAATGAGCAGTTCTTC. It specifies CASSSGQGESLFPYNEQFF.